This T cell receptor (beta chain) came from a study of CD8 T cells in ankylosing spondylitis. The table lists this clonotype with many counts. The CDR3 runs 14 residues. Trimming shortened V by 9 bases and J by 4 bases, and 15 bases separated the two germline ends. Per the germline V gene, CDR1 is MNHEY and CDR2 is SMNVEV (reference sequence). A quantitative 5'-RACE method, one with molecular barcodes, was used to make TCR beta libraries. Each CDR3 protein gets one entry after TCRdb re-called the 5' RACE reads with MiXCR. The sample contains more than 150,000 distinct CDR3 sequences, under 14% of which appear only once.

This rearrangement joins TRBV27 to TRBJ2-2; possibly TRBD2 for D (6 bases). The clonotype comes from a male donor with ankylosing spondylitis or in good health (not recorded which). The sequenced sample was blood, either unsorted or a sorted T cell fraction (not recorded which). CDR3 sequence (DNA): TGTGCCAGTCGGGCTAGCGCAGTCACCGGGGAGCTGTTTTTT. This sequence encodes CASRASAVTGELFF.